This T cell receptor beta chain was retrieved from a study of beta chain features in type 1 diabetes. Across the whole study: Examination of sorted cells across all samples involved roughly 100 million cells. General study results and limits: PCR might show a preference for shorter templates, equally across patients and controls. Type 1 diabetes patients had TCRB CDR3s that were shorter (moderately but significantly so) in all four CD4+ subsets.

Researchers reported sorting CD4+ naive, central memory, regulatory and stem cell-like memory cells via CD45RO/CCR7/CD25/CD127/CD95/CD27. In regard to this clone: What it recognizes is unknown.

The whole isolated RNA underwent reverse transcription, so sequencing captured expressed TCRB transcripts. Only in-frame clones appear in the TCRdb table, and some are missing; sequencing was by immunoSEQ multiplex PCR. The profile shows a few hundred thousand clones, about a fifth of them singletons. Germline-derived CDR1 and CDR2 are MNHEY and SVGAGI. Deletions cut 4 bases from V and 0 bases from J, with 10 bases between. The CDR3 totals 15 residues. The sample taken for sequencing was naive CD4+ T cells from blood. The genes are TRBV6-5 and TRBJ1-5; no reliable D call. The clonotype originates from a woman aged 40 to 50 with type 1 diabetes. CDR3 in DNA: TGTGCCAGCAGTTCGCGGGGAGATAGCAATCAGCCCCAGCATTTT. This encodes CASSSRGDSNQPQHF.